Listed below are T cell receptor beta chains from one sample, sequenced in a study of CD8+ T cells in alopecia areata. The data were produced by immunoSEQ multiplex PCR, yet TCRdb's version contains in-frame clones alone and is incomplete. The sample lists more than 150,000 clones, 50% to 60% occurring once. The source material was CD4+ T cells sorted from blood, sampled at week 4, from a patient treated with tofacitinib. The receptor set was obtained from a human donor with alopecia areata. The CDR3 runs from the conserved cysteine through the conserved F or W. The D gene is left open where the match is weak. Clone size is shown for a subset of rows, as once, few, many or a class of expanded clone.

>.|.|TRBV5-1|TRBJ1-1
TGCGCCAGCAGCTTCTTAGCCACGGGACTCACTGAAGCTTTCTTT
CASSFLATGLTEAFF
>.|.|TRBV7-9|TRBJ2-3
TGTGCCAGCACGGGTGGCGCGGGGGCCCGCACAGATACGCAGTATTTT
CASTGGAGARTDTQYF
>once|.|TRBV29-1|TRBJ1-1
TGCAGCGTTACGGACAGCGGTGATGAAGCTTTCTTT
CSVTDSGDEAFF
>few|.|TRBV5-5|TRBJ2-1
TGTGCCAGCAGCTTACAGGGTGTCGGAAATGAGCAGTTCTTC
CASSLQGVGNEQFF
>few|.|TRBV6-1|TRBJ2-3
TGTGCCAGCAGTGCCAAGCACGGCCCCACAGATACGCAGTATTTT
CASSAKHGPTDTQYF
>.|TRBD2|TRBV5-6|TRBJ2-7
TGTGCCAGCAGCCCCAGCGGGAGCTCCTACGAGCAGTACTTC
CASSPSGSSYEQYF
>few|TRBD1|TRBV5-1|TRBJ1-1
TGCGCCAGCAGCTTGATAATAGGGACAGCCGAAGCTTTCTTT
CASSLIIGTAEAFF
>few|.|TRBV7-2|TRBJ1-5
TGTGCCAGCCAGGAGGCTAATCAGCCCCAGCATTTT
CASQEANQPQHF
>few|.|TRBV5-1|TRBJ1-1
TGCGCCAGCAGCTTGGTGGTGGGCACTGAAGCTTTCTTT
CASSLVVGTEAFF
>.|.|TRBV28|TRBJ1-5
TGTGCCAGCAGTACCCCAGGGACGAAGCCCCAGCATTTT
CASSTPGTKPQHF
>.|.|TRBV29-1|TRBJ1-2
TGCAGCGTTGCAGAGGGTCGGCTGGTAGGCTACACCTTC
CSVAEGRLVGYTF
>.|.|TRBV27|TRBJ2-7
TGTGCCAGCAGCCGGGTCGAGGCAGGGAGCTCCTACGAGCAGTACTTC
CASSRVEAGSSYEQYF
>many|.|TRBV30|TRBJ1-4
TGTGCCTGGAGTGTAGAGCTTCAGGTGTTTTTT
CAWSVELQVFF
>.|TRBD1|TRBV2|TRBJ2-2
TGTGCCAGCAGGGGGACAGTGAACACCGGGGAGCTGTTTTTT
CASRGTVNTGELFF
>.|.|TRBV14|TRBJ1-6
TGTGCCAGCAGCCAGAGAGATTTTTCACCCCTCCACTTT
CASSQRDFSPLHF
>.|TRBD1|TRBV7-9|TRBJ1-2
TGTGCCAGCAGCCCGGGACAGGGAGGGTCTGGCTACACCTTC
CASSPGQGGSGYTF
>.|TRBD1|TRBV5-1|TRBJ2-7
TGCGCCAGCAGGGGACAGGGCAACGAGCAGTACTTC
CASRGQGNEQYF
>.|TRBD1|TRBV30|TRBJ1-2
TGTGCCTGGGGGGACAGGGTCGAAGGCTACACCTTC
CAWGDRVEGYTF
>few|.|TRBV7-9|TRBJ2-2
TGTGCCAGCAGCCGGCCCCCCGGACTAACAAACACCGGGGAGCTGTTTTTT
CASSRPPGLTNTGELFF
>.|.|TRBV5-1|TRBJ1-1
TGCGCCAGCAGCTTCCGGAACGTAAACACTGAAGCTTTCTTT
CASSFRNVNTEAFF
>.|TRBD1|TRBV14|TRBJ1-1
TGTGCCAGCAGCCAATCTAGGGGGCTGGGGGTCTCTGAAGCTTTCTTT
CASSQSRGLGVSEAFF
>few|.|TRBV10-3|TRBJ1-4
TGTGCCATCAGTGAGAACCTCAGTAAACTGTTTTTT
CAISENLSKLFF
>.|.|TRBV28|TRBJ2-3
TGTGCCAGCACCCGGGACAGCACAGATACGCAGTATTTT
CASTRDSTDTQYF
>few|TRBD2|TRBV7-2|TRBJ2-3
TGTGCCAGCAGCTTCCTTAGCGGGAGCACAGATACGCAGTATTTT
CASSFLSGSTDTQYF
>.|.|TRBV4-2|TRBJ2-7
TGTGCCAGCAGCCAAGCCCAGGGGAACTCCTACGAGCAGTACTTC
CASSQAQGNSYEQYF
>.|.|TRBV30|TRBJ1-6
TGTGGTGGTCAATCCTATAATTCACCCCTCCACTTT
CGGQSYNSPLHF
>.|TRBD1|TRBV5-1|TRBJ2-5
TGCGCCAGCAGCTTGGACCGGGACAGGGAATTGCAAGAGACCCAGTACTTC
CASSLDRDRELQETQYF
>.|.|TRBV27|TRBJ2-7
TGTGCCAGCAGCCTCCGGGGCACCTACGAGCAGTACTTC
CASSLRGTYEQYF
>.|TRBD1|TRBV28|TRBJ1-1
TGTGCCAGCAGTTTATCCCTCGGACAGGGACTGAACACTGAAGCTTTCTTT
CASSLSLGQGLNTEAFF
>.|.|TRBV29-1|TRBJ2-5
TGCAGCGCTAGGGGCCGGTTAGTCCAAGAGACCCAGTACTTC
CSARGRLVQETQYF
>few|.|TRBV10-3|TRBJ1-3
TGTGCCATCAGAAAACAGGTCCCCGGAAACACCATATATTTT
CAIRKQVPGNTIYF
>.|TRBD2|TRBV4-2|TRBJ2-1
TGTGCCAGCAGCCAAAATCCCAGCGGGGGCCCCACGGCTGAGCAGTTCTTC
CASSQNPSGGPTAEQFF
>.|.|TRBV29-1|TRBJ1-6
TGCAGCGTTGCTGGCAGAGGGTATAATTCACCCCTCCACTTT
CSVAGRGYNSPLHF
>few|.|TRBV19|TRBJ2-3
TGTGCCAGTAGTCTTCGACGAATCAGCACAGATACGCAGTATTTT
CASSLRRISTDTQYF
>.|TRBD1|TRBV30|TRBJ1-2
TGTGCCTGGAGTGGGGGGACAGGAAGACCTAACTATGGCTACACCTTC
CAWSGGTGRPNYGYTF
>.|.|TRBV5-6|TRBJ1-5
TGTGCCAGCAGCTTGCGAATGGGTGGGCGGCAGCCCCAGCATTTT
CASSLRMGGRQPQHF
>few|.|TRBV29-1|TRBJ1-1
TGCAGCGTTGTGGGGAGGGGATTGAACACTGAAGCTTTCTTT
CSVVGRGLNTEAFF
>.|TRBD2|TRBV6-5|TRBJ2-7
TGTGCCAGCAGTAGGACTAGCGGGGGCTACGAGCAGTACTTC
CASSRTSGGYEQYF
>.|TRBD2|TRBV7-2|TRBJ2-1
TGTGCCAGCAGTTTAGCGGGGGGGCTGAATGAGCAGTTCTTC
CASSLAGGLNEQFF
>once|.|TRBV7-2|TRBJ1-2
TGTGCCAGCAGCACACAACTGGGGCAGGGAGGCTACACCTTC
CASSTQLGQGGYTF
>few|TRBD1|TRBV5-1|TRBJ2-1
TGCGCCAGCAGCGCGACCGCCGCCACAGGGGAAGAGCAGTTCTTC
CASSATAATGEEQFF
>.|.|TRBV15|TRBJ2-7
TGTGCCACCAGCGCCGATCTGTACGAGCAGTACTTC
CATSADLYEQYF
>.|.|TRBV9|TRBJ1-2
TGTGCCAGCAGCGTAACAGGGACCAACTATGGCTACACCTTC
CASSVTGTNYGYTF
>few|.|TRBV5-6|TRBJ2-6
TGTGCCAGCAGCTTGGCCGGGGCTGGGGCCAACGTCCTGACTTTC
CASSLAGAGANVLTF
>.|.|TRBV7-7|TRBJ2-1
TGTGCTAGCAGCTTAGCGGCCAGCCACAATGAGCAGTTCTTC
CASSLAASHNEQFF
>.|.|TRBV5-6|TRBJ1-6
TGTGCCAGCAGCTTGTGGGGGGTTCGAGGTTCACCCCTCCACTTT
CASSLWGVRGSPLHF